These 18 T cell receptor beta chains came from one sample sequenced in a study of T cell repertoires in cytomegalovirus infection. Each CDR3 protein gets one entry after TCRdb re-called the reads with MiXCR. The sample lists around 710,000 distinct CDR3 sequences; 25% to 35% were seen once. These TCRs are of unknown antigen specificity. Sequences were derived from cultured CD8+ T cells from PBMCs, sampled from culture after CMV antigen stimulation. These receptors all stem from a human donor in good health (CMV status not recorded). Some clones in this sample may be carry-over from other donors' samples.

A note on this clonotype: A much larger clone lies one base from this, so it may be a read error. The CDR3, as DNA: TGTGCCAGCAGCTACTGTGGGCAGGGGGACACTGAAGCTTTCTTT. Amino acid sequence: CASSYCGQGDTEAFF. J is TRBJ1-1 and V is TRBV7-2; 7 nucleotides align to TRBD1. CDR3 length: 15 amino acids. The germline gives CDR1 SGHTA, CDR2 FQGNSA. The J segment lost 3 bases and the V segment lost 4 bases, leaving 8 bases of the junction unmatched. The whole variable domain, filled in from reference TRBV7-2 and TRBJ1-1, reads GAGVSQSPSNKVTEKGKDVELRCDPISGHTALYWYRQSLGQGLEFLIYFQGNSAPDKSGLPSDRFSAERTGGSVSTLTIQRTQQEDSAVYLCASSYCGQGDTEAFFGQGTRLTVV.

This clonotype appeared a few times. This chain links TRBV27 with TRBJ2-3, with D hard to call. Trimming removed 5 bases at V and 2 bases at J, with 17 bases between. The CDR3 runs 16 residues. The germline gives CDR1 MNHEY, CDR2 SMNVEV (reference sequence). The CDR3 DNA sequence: TGTGCCAGCAGTACCTCCCGCCGGCCGTACACAGATACGCAGTATTTT. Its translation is CASSTSRRPYTDTQYF.

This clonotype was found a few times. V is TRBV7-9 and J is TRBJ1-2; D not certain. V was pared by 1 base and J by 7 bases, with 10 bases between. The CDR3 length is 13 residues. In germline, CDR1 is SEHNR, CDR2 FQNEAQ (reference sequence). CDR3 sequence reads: CASSLVNGRGYTF. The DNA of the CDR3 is TGTGCCAGCAGCTTAGTAAACGGGCGTGGCTACACCTTC.

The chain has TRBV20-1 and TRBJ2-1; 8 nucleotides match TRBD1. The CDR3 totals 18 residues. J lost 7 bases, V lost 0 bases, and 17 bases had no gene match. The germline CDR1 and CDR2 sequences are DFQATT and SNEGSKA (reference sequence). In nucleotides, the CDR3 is TGCAGTGCTAGAGACTTGGCCCGGGCAGGGGGCGCGGAAAATGAGCAGTTCTTC. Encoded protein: CSARDLARAGGAENEQFF.

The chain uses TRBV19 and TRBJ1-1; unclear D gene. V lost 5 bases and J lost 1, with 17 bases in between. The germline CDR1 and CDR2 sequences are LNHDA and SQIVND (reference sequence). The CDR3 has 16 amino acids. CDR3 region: CASSPRRKGKNTEAFF. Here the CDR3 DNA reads TGTGCCAGTAGTCCCCGGAGGAAAGGAAAGAACACTGAAGCTTTCTTT.

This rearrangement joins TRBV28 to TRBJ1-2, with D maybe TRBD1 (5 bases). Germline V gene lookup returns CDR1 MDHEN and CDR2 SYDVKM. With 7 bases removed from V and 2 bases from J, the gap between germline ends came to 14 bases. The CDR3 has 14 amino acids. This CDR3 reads CASTKEGPNYGYTF. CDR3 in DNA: TGTGCCAGCACCAAGGAGGGGCCCAACTATGGCTACACCTTC.

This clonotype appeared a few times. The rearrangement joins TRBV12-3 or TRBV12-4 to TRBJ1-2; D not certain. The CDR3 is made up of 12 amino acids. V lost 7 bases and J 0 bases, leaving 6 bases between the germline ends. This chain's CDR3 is CASTAANYGYTF. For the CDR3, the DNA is TGTGCCAGCACGGCGGCTAACTATGGCTACACCTTC.

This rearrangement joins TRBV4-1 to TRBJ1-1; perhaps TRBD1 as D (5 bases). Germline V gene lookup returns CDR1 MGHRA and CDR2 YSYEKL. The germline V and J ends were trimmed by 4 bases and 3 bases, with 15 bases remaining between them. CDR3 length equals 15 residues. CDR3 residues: CASSLAGLRDTEAFF. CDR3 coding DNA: TGCGCCAGCAGCCTGGCGGGGCTAAGGGACACTGAAGCTTTCTTT.

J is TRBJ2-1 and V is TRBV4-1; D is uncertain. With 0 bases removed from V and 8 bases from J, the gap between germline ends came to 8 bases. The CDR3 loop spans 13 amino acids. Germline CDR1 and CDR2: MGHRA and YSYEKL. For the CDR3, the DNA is TGCGCCAGCAGCCAAGATGCGTACTATGAGCAGTTCTTC. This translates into CASSQDAYYEQFF.

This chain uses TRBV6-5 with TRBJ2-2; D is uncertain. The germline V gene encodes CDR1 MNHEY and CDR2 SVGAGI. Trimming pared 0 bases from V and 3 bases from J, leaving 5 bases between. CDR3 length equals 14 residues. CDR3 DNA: TGTGCCAGCAGTTACTCGTGGGACACCGGGGAGCTGTTTTTT. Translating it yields CASSYSWDTGELFF.

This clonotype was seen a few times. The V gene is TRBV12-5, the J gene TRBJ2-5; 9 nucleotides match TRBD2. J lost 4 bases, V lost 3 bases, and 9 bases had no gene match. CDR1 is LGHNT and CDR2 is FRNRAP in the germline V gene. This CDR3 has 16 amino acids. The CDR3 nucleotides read TGTGCTAGTGGTTTCAATCCGGGACTAGCTACAGAGACCCAGTACTTC. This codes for CASGFNPGLATETQYF.

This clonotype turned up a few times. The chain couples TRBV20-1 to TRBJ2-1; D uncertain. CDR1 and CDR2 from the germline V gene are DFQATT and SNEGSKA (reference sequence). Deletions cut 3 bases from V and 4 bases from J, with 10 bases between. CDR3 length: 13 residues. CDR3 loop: CSASPTNYNEQFF. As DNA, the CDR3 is TGCAGTGCTAGCCCCACAAATTACAATGAGCAGTTCTTC.

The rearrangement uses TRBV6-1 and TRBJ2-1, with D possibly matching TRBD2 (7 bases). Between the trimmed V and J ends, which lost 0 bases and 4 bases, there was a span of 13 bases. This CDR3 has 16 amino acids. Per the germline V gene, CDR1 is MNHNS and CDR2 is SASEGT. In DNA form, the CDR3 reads TGTGCCAGCAGTGAAGCGGGGGGGGCCCAATACAATGAGCAGTTCTTC. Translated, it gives CASSEAGGAQYNEQFF.

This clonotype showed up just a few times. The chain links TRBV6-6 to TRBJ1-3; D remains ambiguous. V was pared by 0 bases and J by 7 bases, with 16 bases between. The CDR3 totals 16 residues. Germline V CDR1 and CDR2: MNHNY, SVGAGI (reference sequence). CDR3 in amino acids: CASSYSSLTMPNTIYF. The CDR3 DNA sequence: TGTGCCAGCAGTTACTCGAGCCTTACCATGCCCAACACCATATATTTT.

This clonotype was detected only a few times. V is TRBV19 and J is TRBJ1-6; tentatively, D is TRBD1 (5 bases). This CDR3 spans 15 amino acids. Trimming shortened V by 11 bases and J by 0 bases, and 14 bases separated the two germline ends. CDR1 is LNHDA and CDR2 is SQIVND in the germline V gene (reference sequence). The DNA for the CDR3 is TGTGCCTCAGCGGGGGAGAGCTCCTATAATTCACCCCTCCACTTT. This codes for CASAGESSYNSPLHF. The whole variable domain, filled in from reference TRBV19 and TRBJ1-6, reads DGGITQSPKYLFRKEGQNVTLSCEQNLNHDAMYWYRQDPGQGLRLIYYSQIVNDFQKGDIAEGYSVSREKKESFPLTVTSAQKNPTAFYLCASAGESSYNSPLHFGNGTRLTVT.

CDR3 residues: CASKRQWGQTTNEKLFF. DNA of the CDR3: TGTGCCAGCAAAAGGCAATGGGGTCAAACAACTAATGAAAAACTGTTTTTT. The gene calls are TRBV5-6 and TRBJ1-4; unclear D gene. This CDR3 has 17 residues. The V and J ends lost 6 bases and 0 bases respectively, with 18 bases between them. CDR1 and CDR2 (germline): SGHDT, YYEEEE.

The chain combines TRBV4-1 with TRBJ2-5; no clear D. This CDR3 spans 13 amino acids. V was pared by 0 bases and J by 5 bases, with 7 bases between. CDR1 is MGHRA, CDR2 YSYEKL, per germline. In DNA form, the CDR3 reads TGCGCCAGCAGCCAAGAGGGGTGGGAGACCCAGTACTTC. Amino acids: CASSQEGWETQYF.

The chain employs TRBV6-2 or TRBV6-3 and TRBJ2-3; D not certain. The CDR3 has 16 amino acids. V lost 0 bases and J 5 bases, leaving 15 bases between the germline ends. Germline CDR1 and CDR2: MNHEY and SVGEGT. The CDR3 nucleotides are TGTGCCAGCAGTTACTCGTCAACCCCCCACCAAGATACGCAGTATTTT. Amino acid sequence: CASSYSSTPHQDTQYF.